The clone carrying this T cell receptor (beta chain) was found once. Its antigen is still unknown. This record belongs to a study of cytomegalovirus exposure and HLA in healthy donors. Broader study findings: The availability of immune exposure information extended only to CMV serostatus.

Trimming pared 4 bases from V and 8 bases from J, leaving 14 bases between. The germline V gene encodes CDR1 LGHNA and CDR2 YSLEER. This CDR3 has 13 amino acids. PCR primers comprised 60 Vbeta and 13 Jbeta primers. Only in-frame clones appear in the TCRdb table, and some are missing; sequencing was by immunoSEQ multiplex PCR. The sample comprises over 100,000 clones, roughly three quarters of which are singletons, and approximately 2% rests with the top ten. The sequenced material came from PBMCs. This chain connects TRBV4-3 to TRBJ1-2; D remains ambiguous. This sequence was found in a middle-aged woman in good health and CMV-seronegative. CDR3 sequence: CASSPMTRSGYTF. In nucleotides, the CDR3 is TGCGCCAGCAGCCCAATGACACGTTCGGGCTACACCTTC.